This entry features one T cell receptor beta chain sequence. This clone's antigen is unknown. Base-call qualities are not available, and no considerably larger clone is one nucleotide away. All of the isolated RNA was reverse transcribed with the High Capacity cDNA Reverse Transcription Kit, so expressed TCRB transcripts were sequenced. Naive, central memory and regulatory T cell samples underwent deep immunoSEQ sequencing, averaging about 3.57 million total reads per sample. Sorted cells were lysed in RLT buffer, and RNA was extracted using DNase-treated RNeasy Micro or Mini kits according to cell number. To prevent cross-contamination, each cell subset was processed individually, whereas patient and healthy donor samples were processed jointly. The immunoSEQ multiplex PCR was used to amplify TCRB sequences from cDNA, yielding 87-bp fragments that span the CDR3 region. Sequencing of the amplicons was done on the Illumina HiSeq platform. Concerning the study's data processing: PCR bias was computationally corrected using synthetic template baselines, reads within Hamming distance 2 were collapsed, and singletons that could not be merged were discarded. By aligning reads against IMGT, V, D and J genes, CDR3 length, and insertions or deletions at six rearrangement sites were assigned. Within each subset, clonotype counts were normalized to the number of sorted cells before true diversity and Gini coefficients were calculated with the tcR R package. The overlap coefficient, calculated on TCRB nucleotide sequences, was used to quantify repertoire sharing. Held by TCRdb, this immuneACCESS table contains in-frame sequences only and omits some clones. Under half of the omission traces to an unresolved V gene where checked; the cause of the rest is unknown. That table furnishes V, J and clone size, whereas the DNA furnished D and trimming. The sample profile shows more than 150,000 clones; about 13% of them were found once. The leading ten clones occupy 0.62% of the sample.

This sample was taken from a study of beta chain features in type 1 diabetes (dated by TCRdb to about 2018). In the study overall: Mean age, gender distribution, total cell number and subset yield did not differ between patients and healthy donors. A total of around 100 million sorted cells were examined across all samples, and RNA yield correlated strongly with the number of cells per subset. In the study, recently diagnosed type 1 diabetes patients and matched healthy donors were compared on the TCRB repertoires of their sorted circulating CD4+ T cell subsets. Regulatory and stem cell-like memory subsets were obtained from only 8 patients and about eight healthy donors, while naive and central memory subsets were obtained from all 30 or so donors. Study-wide findings and limitations: At VDJ recombination sites, type 1 diabetes patients had fewer insertions and more deleted nucleotides, which implies abnormalities in thymic rearrangement. Sequencing cDNA rather than genomic DNA could over-represent highly expressing activated cells, although activation and CD3 levels did not differ between groups. Only small numbers of individuals were included in the HLA sub-analyses, which left unresolved whether HLA type had any influence on TCRB rearrangement. Naive, central memory and regulatory TCRB repertoires appeared to be more alike among patients than among healthy donors. In all four CD4+ subsets, TCRB CDR3 length was moderately but significantly shorter in type 1 diabetes patients. Shorter templates might be favored by PCR, yet because patient and control samples were amplified and corrected together, any such skew would affect both groups equally.

Reading the germline V gene gives CDR1 KGHSH and CDR2 LQKENI. Measured from the cysteine to the phenylalanine, the CDR3 is 12 residues long. CDR3 DNA only is kept here, 36 bases in frame from base 1. Each donor gave one peripheral blood draw, roughly 110 mL on average, collected into heparinised tubes. Using a panel that included CD45RO, CCR7, CD25, CD127, CD95 and CD27, naive, central memory, regulatory and stem cell-like memory CD4+ T cells were sorted on a BD FACSAria II. Every sorted population had a purity above 95%. PBMCs were isolated immediately by Lymphoprep density gradient centrifugation and stained directly without culture. To minimize batch effects, samples were stained and sorted in pairs, one healthy donor with one patient per experiment.

Recombination linked TRBV18 to TRBJ2-5; a tentative D match to TRBD1 spans 5 bases. The J call is uncertain, as TRBJ2-7 better fits the DNA end. Sequencing used central memory CD4+ T cells from blood. The source of this sequence is a woman aged 18-29 years in good health. The CDR3 sequence is CASSEGVHEQYF. Here is the DNA: TGTGCCAGCTCGGAAGGGGTCCACGAGCAGTACTTC.